One and the same sample provided the 2 T cell receptor beta chains below, sequenced in a study of blood T cell repertoires in COVID-19. Only in-frame clones appear in the TCRdb table, and some are missing; sequencing was by immunoSEQ multiplex PCR. Of hundreds of thousands of clones listed, roughly 83% are singletons. Material for sequencing was peripheral blood. Receptors were obtained from a woman between 50 and 59 years old with acute or convalescent COVID-19.

This clone was detected only once. This sequence joins TRBV9 and TRBJ2-1; the match to TRBD2 covers 9 bases. V trimming: 0 bases; J trimming: 3 bases; junction bases outside the gene matches: 10. The germline V gene has CDR1 SGDLS and CDR2 YYNGEE. This CDR3 contains 18 residues. The CDR3 region is CASSVVIAGVENYNEQFF. CDR3 nucleotide sequence: TGTGCCAGCAGCGTAGTAATAGCGGGAGTGGAAAACTACAATGAGCAGTTCTTC.

The rearrangement uses TRBV7-2 and TRBJ1-2; D might be TRBD1 (5 bases). This CDR3 spans 17 amino acids. The V end was cut by 1 base, the J end by 12 bases, with 27 bases between. Germline-derived CDR1 and CDR2 are SGHTA and FQGNSA. The chain's CDR3 is CASSLEVSGHPPLGHTF. CDR3 nucleotide sequence: TGTGCCAGCAGCTTAGAAGTATCCGGACACCCGCCGTTAGGTCACACCTTC.